This passage covers 20 T cell receptor beta chains from one sample sequenced in a study of OX40 agonist ivuxolimab in advanced cancers. The repertoire was sequenced with immunoSEQ multiplex PCR; TCRdb's copy has only in-frame clones and lacks some. The sample consists of roughly 60,000 clones, around 84% of them appearing once. The sample here was CD4+ or CD8+ T cells sorted from blood, taken in a trial of the OX40 agonist ivuxolimab. The receptors were gathered from an adult with an advanced solid tumor such as melanoma, head and neck, liver or kidney cancer.

This rearrangement joins TRBV21-1 to TRBJ2-2; the table's D call of TRBD1 was not tested on the DNA. TRBV21-1 corresponds to a pseudogene. There are 16 residues in the CDR3. Written as DNA, the CDR3 is TGTGCCAGCAGCAAAGAGGGACAGGGGTTCACCGGGGAGCTGTTTTTT. Protein product: CASSKEGQGFTGELFF.

The gene calls are TRBV6-5 and TRBJ1-5, with a possible D match to TRBD1 (5 bases). Germline lookup yields CDR1 MNHEY and CDR2 SVGAGI. The CDR3 consists of 12 residues. Trimming stripped 10 bases from V and 1 base from J, with 8 bases between. The CDR3 DNA reads TGTGCCACCGGACAAAGCAATCAGCCCCAGCATTTT. Its protein is CATGQSNQPQHF.

This rearrangement joins TRBV5-6 to TRBJ2-7, with D possibly TRBD2 on 5 matching bases. This CDR3 spans 15 amino acids. V was cut by 4 bases and J by 3 bases, with 17 bases left in between. Looked up from germline, CDR1 is SGHDT and CDR2 is YYEEEE. The CDR3 DNA reads as TGTGCCAGCAGCCCCGGAGGTACACTTCGCTACGAGCAGTACTTC. This translates into CASSPGGTLRYEQYF.

This chain joins TRBV7-3 and TRBJ2-1, with 12 positions matching TRBD2. This CDR3 region has 18 residues. V trimming: 3 bases; J trimming: 7 bases; junction bases outside the gene matches: 13. Germline CDR1 and CDR2: SGHTA and FQGTGA. The DNA of the CDR3 is TGTGCCAGCAGCTTCCTAACCCAGACTAGCGGGGGACTAAATGAGCAGTTCTTC. Translation: CASSFLTQTSGGLNEQFF. The whole variable domain, filled in from reference TRBV7-3 and TRBJ2-1, reads GAGVSQTPSNKVTEKGKYVELRCDPISGHTALYWYRQSLGQGPEFLIYFQGTGAADDSGLPNDRFFAVRPEGSVSTLKIQRTERGDSAVYLCASSFLTQTSGGLNEQFFGPGTRLTVL.

The V gene is TRBV19, the J gene TRBJ2-2, with D possibly TRBD2 on 6 matching bases. The CDR3 has 13 amino acids. Trimming stripped 6 bases from V and 6 bases from J, with 11 bases between. Germline V gene sequence: CDR1 LNHDA, CDR2 SQIVND (reference sequence). CDR3: CASRGGGAGELFF. The CDR3 DNA sequence: TGTGCCAGTAGGGGAGGTGGGGCCGGGGAGCTGTTTTTT.

This chain uses TRBV10-1 with TRBJ1-5; the D is unclear. Germline CDR1 WNHNN, CDR2 SYGVQD (reference sequence). This CDR3 is built from 13 residues. V was cut by 5 bases and J by 4 bases, with 9 bases left in between. CDR3 bases: TGCGCCAGCAGTATAGGGATTAATCAGCCCCAGCATTTT. Protein sequence: CASSIGINQPQHF.

V and J are TRBV28 and TRBJ2-5; 7 bases are shared with TRBD2. This CDR3 has 17 residues. V lost 5 bases, J lost 1 base, and 13 bases stayed unmatched. Per the germline V gene, CDR1 is MDHEN and CDR2 is SYDVKM. The DNA of the CDR3 is TGTGCCAGCAGTGCCGTGTTGGCGGGAGCCCTCCAAGAGACCCAGTACTTC. This encodes CASSAVLAGALQETQYF.

This chain joins TRBV4-3 and TRBJ1-1, with D possibly TRBD1 on 5 matching bases. Germline-derived CDR1 and CDR2 are LGHNA and YSLEER. V was shortened by 4 bases and J by 10 bases, with 10 bases between the two germline ends. CDR3 length: 11 residues. CDR3 coding DNA: TGCGCCAGCAGCCGGGGGAACGGAGCTTTCTTT. Its protein is CASSRGNGAFF.

The chain recombines TRBV13 with TRBJ2-1, with 14 bases aligning to TRBD2. Germline V lookup: CDR1 PRHDT, CDR2 FYEKMQ (reference sequence). Germline trimming cut 5 bases from V and 8 bases from J; bases unmatched to any gene: 17. This CDR3 is built from 19 residues. CDR3 region: CASSPSPGLAGDIWDEQFF. The CDR3 DNA is TGTGCCAGCAGCCCTTCCCCGGGACTAGCGGGAGATATTTGGGATGAGCAGTTCTTC.

CDR3 loop: CATRTSGLQETQYF. CDR3 sequence (DNA): TGTGCCACCCGGACTAGCGGACTACAAGAGACCCAGTACTTC. The chain recombines TRBV6-5 with TRBJ2-5; 10 bases agree with TRBD2. Per the germline V gene, CDR1 is MNHEY and CDR2 is SVGAGI. This CDR3 contains 14 residues. V lost 10 bases to trimming and J lost 2 bases; unmatched junction nucleotides: 7.

This chain uses TRBV9 with TRBJ2-2; 7 nucleotides match TRBD2. The germline V gene encodes CDR1 SGDLS and CDR2 YYNGEE. The CDR3 extends over 15 amino acids. Trimming cost V 4 bases and J 7 bases; bases outside gene matches: 10. The CDR3 DNA reads as TGTGCCAGCAGCCCCCATGCTAGCGGAGACGGGGAGCTGTTTTTT. Amino acid sequence: CASSPHASGDGELFF.

The V call is TRBV2, the J call TRBJ2-2; 12 bases agree with TRBD2. V trimming: 7 bases; J trimming: 6 bases; junction bases outside the gene matches: 6. Germline CDR1 reads SNHLY; CDR2 reads FYNNEI. The length of the CDR3 is 15 residues. The CDR3 DNA is TGTGCCAGCACCCCGACTAGCGGGAGTTCCGGGGAGCTGTTTTTT. Protein product: CASTPTSGSSGELFF.

This chain connects TRBV27 to TRBJ2-7; 8 positions match TRBD2. CDR1 is MNHEY, CDR2 SMNVEV, per germline (reference sequence). V lost 5 bases, J lost 7 bases, and 4 bases stayed unmatched. The CDR3 spans 12 residues. The DNA for the CDR3 is TGTGCCAGCAGTCACCGGGGGGGGGAGCAGTACTTC. Translated: CASSHRGGEQYF.

The rearrangement joins TRBV9 to TRBJ2-2; D remains ambiguous. The CDR3 runs 15 residues. Germline V CDR1 and CDR2: SGDLS, YYNGEE. The V gene lost 0 bases and the J gene lost 4 bases, with 10 bases spanning the gap. The CDR3 coding sequence is TGTGCCAGCAGCGTAGGCCCAGACGTCACCGGGGAGCTGTTTTTT. Translating it yields CASSVGPDVTGELFF.

This clone was detected once. This sequence joins TRBV19 and TRBJ2-1, with D hard to call. The CDR3 runs to 15 residues. Trimming removed 1 base from V and 2 bases from J, with 9 bases in between. CDR1 is LNHDA, CDR2 SQIVND, per germline (reference sequence). CDR3 sequence (DNA): TGTGCCAGTAGTATAGGGGCGCTAGCCTACAATGAGCAGTTCTTC. Translated: CASSIGALAYNEQFF.

The V call is TRBV9, the J call TRBJ1-2; a possible D gene is TRBD1 (5 bases). The germline gives CDR1 SGDLS, CDR2 YYNGEE. Trimming cost V 3 bases and J 0 bases, with 9 bases left between them. This CDR3 contains 14 residues. The CDR3 is CASSEGAANYGYTF. CDR3 sequence (DNA): TGTGCCAGCAGCGAAGGGGCGGCTAACTATGGCTACACCTTC.

The chain has TRBV28 and TRBJ1-3; D uncertain. V lost 5 bases to trimming and J lost 4 bases, with 12 bases between them. The CDR3 extends over 14 amino acids. Germline V gene sequence: CDR1 MDHEN, CDR2 SYDVKM. The DNA of the CDR3 is TGTGCCAGCAGTAGGAGTTGGACGGGAAACACCATATATTTT. This sequence encodes CASSRSWTGNTIYF.

The V call is TRBV18, the J call TRBJ1-5; D uncertain. The CDR3 runs to 16 residues. Germline values: CDR1 KGHSH, CDR2 LQKENI. Trimming stripped 0 bases from V and 2 bases from J, with 11 bases between. The CDR3 loop is CASSPPTETGNQPQHF. The CDR3 DNA is TGTGCCAGCTCACCACCGACGGAAACGGGCAATCAGCCCCAGCATTTT.

The chain uses TRBV6-6 and TRBJ2-2; D not certain. The CDR3 extends over 16 amino acids. Germline V gene sequence: CDR1 MNHNY, CDR2 SVGAGI (reference sequence). Trimming cost V 6 bases and J 0 bases, with 14 bases left between them. In nucleotides, the CDR3 is TGTGCCAGCAGAACCGGACGGCCCCCGAACACCGGGGAGCTGTTTTTT. Amino acids: CASRTGRPPNTGELFF.

In its sample, this clone was seen once. The genes are TRBV19 and TRBJ1-5; D unclear. Trimming stripped 7 bases from V and 0 bases from J, with 16 bases between. The CDR3 sequence is 16 residues long. Germline CDR1 LNHDA, CDR2 SQIVND (reference sequence). CDR3 DNA: TGTGCCAGTACCGTGATGTCAGGTTATAGCAATCAGCCCCAGCATTTT. Amino acid sequence: CASTVMSGYSNQPQHF.